This section outlines one TCR beta chain sequence together with its context. A second about 7 to 12 cycle PCR used barcoded and J-beta primers. TCRdb re-analysed the 5' RACE reads in MiXCR, keeping a single row per CDR3 protein. Found here are 900,000 to 950,000 distinct CDR3 sequences, around 29% of them singletons; the top ten hold roughly 10%. CDR3 size: 13 residues. The germline gives CDR1 LNHDA, CDR2 SQIVND (reference sequence). The V end lost 3 bases, the J end lost 4 bases, and 7 bases lay between the germline ends. The data originate from a study of blood T cells in healthy people across ages. The sample was also linked to a second study, of T cells of mothers and their children.

The receptor was derived from a woman between 35 and 50 years old in good health. Sample: blood. V gene TRBV19 combines with J gene TRBJ2-1; D is unresolved. CDR3 amino acids: CASSMGSYNEQFF. Here the CDR3 DNA reads TGTGCCAGTAGTATGGGGTCGTACAATGAGCAGTTCTTC.